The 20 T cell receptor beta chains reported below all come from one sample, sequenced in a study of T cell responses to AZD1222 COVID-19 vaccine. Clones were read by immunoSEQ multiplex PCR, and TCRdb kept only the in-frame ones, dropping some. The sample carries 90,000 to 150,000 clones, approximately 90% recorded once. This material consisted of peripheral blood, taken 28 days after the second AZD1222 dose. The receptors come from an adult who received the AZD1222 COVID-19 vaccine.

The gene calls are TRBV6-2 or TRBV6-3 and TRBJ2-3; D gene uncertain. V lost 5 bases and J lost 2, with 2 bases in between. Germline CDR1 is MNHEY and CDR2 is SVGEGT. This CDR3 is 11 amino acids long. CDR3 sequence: CASSITDTQYF. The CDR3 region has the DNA TGTGCCAGCAGTATCACAGATACGCAGTATTTT.

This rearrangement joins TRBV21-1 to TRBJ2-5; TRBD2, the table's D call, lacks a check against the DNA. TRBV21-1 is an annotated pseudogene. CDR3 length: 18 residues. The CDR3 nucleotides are TGTGCCAGCAGCTCTTTAGTAGTTGAGGGTCAGGATCAAGAGACCCAGTACTTC. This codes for CASSSLVVEGQDQETQYF.

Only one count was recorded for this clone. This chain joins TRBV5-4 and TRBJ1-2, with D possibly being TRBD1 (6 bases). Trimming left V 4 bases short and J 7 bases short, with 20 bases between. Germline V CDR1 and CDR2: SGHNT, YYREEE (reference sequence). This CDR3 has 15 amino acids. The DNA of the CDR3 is TGTGCCAGCAGCCCCGATCGGACAGACCTATTTGGCTACACCTTC. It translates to CASSPDRTDLFGYTF. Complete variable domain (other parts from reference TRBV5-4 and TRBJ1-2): ETGVTQSPTHLIKTRGQQVTLRCSSQSGHNTVSWYQQALGQGPQFIFQYYREEENGRGNFPPRFSGLQFPNYSSELNVNALELDDSALYLCASSPDRTDLFGYTFGSGTRLTVV.

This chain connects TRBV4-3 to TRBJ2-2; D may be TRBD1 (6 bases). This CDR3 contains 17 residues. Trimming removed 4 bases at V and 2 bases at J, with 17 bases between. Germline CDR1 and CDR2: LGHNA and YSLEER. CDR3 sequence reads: CASSPFKSGANTGELFF. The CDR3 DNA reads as TGCGCCAGCAGCCCATTTAAGTCAGGGGCCAACACCGGGGAGCTGTTTTTT.

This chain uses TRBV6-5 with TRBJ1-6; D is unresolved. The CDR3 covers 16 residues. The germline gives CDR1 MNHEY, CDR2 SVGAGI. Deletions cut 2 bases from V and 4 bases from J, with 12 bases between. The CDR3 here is CASSYQKMPYNSPLHF. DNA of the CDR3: TGTGCCAGCAGTTACCAGAAGATGCCTTATAATTCACCCCTCCACTTT.

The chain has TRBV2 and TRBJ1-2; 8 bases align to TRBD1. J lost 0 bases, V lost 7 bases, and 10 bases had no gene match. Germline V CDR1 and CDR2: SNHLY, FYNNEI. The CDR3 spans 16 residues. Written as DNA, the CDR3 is TGTGCCAGCAAGGGGACAGGCGAAAGAGCTAACTATGGCTACACCTTC. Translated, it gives CASKGTGERANYGYTF.

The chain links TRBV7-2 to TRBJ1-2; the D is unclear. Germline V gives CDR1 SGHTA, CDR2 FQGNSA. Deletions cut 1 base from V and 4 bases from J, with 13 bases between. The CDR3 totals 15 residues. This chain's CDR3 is CASSLVRYLFYGYTF. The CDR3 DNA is TGTGCCAGCAGCTTAGTCAGATACCTCTTCTATGGCTACACCTTC. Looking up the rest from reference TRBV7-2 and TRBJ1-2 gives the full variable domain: GAGVSQSPSNKVTEKGKDVELRCDPISGHTALYWYRQSLGQGLEFLIYFQGNSAPDKSGLPSDRFSAERTGGSVSTLTIQRTQQEDSAVYLCASSLVRYLFYGYTFGSGTRLTVV.

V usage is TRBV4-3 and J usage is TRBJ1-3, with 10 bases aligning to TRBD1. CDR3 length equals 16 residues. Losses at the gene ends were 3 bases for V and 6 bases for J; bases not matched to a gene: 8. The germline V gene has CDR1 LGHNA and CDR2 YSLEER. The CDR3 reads CASSQGRGQGINTIYF. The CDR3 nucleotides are TGCGCCAGCAGCCAGGGAAGGGGACAGGGGATAAACACCATATATTTT.

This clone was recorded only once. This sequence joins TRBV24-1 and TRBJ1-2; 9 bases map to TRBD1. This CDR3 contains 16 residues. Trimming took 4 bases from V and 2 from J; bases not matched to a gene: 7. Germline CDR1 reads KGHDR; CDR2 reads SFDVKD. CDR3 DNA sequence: TGTGCCACCAGTGAAACAGGGGGCCCCCCCAACTATGGCTACACCTTC. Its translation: CATSETGGPPNYGYTF.

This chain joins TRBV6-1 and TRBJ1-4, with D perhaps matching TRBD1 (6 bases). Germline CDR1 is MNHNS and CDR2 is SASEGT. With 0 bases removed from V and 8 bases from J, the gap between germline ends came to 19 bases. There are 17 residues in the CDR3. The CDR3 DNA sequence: TGTGCCAGCAGTGAAGCGCCCCCCACAGGGTCGCTAGAAAAACTGTTTTTT. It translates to CASSEAPPTGSLEKLFF.

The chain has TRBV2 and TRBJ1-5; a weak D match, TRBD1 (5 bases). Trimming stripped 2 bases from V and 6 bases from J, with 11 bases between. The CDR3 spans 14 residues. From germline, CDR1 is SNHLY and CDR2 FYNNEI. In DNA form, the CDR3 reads TGTGCCAGCAGTGAATCGCAGGGAGGTCAGCCCCAGCATTTT. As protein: CASSESQGGQPQHF. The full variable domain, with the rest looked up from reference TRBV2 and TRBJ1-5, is EPEVTQTPSHQVTQMGQEVILRCVPISNHLYFYWYRQILGQKVEFLVSFYNNEISEKSEIFDDQFSVERPDGSNFTLKIRSTKLEDSAMYFCASSESQGGQPQHFGDGTRLSIL.

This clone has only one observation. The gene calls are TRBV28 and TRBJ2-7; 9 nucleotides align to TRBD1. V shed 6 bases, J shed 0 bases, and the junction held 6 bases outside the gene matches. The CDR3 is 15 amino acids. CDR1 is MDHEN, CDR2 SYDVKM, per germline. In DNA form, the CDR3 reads TGTGCCAGCAGCACAGGGGGCTCCTACTCCTACGAGCAGTACTTC. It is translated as CASSTGGSYSYEQYF.

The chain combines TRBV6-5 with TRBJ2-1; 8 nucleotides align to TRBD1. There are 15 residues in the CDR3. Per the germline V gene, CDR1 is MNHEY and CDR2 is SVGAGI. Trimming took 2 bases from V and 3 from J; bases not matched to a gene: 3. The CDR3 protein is CASSYRDRIYNEQFF. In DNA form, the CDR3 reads TGTGCCAGCAGTTACCGGGACAGGATCTACAATGAGCAGTTCTTC.

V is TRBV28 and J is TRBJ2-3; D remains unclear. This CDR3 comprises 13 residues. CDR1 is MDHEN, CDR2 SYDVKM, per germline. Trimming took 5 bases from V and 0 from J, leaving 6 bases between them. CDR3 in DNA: TGTGCCAGCAGTGAGCCGAGCACAGATACGCAGTATTTT. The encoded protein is CASSEPSTDTQYF.

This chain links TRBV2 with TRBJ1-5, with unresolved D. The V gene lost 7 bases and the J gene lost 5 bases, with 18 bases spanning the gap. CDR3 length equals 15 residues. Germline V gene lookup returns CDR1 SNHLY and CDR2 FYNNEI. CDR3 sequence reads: CASTIGPVGDQPQHF. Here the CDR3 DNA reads TGTGCCAGCACCATAGGTCCCGTGGGCGATCAGCCCCAGCATTTT.

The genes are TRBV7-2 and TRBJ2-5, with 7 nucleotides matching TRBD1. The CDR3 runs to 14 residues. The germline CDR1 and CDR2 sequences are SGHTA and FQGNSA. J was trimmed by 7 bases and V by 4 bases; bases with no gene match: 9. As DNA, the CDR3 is TGTGCCAGCAGCTCCCGGGACAGAAGGGCGACCCAGTACTTC. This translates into CASSSRDRRATQYF.

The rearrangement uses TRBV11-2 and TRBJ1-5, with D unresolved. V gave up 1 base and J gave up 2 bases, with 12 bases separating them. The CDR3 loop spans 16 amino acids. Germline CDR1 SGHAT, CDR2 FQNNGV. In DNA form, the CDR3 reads TGTGCCAGCAGCTTAGGGGCAGGCGGCGGCAATCAGCCCCAGCATTTT. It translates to CASSLGAGGGNQPQHF.

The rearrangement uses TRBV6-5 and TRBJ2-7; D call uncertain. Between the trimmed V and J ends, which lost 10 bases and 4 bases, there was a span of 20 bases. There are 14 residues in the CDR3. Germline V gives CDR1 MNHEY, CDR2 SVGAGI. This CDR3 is CATQQRLGSYEQYF. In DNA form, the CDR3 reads TGTGCCACCCAACAGAGGTTGGGGTCTTACGAGCAGTACTTC.

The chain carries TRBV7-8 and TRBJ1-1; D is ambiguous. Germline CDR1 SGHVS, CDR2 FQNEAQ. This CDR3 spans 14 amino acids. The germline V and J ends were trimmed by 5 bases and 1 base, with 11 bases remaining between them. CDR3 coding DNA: TGTGCCAGCAGCGTAGGGCGCCAGAACACTGAAGCTTTCTTT. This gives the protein CASSVGRQNTEAFF.

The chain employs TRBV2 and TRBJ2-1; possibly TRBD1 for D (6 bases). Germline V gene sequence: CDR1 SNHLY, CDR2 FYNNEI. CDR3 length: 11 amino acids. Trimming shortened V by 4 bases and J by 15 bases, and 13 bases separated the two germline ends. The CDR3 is CASSALRGTFF. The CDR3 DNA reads TGTGCCAGCAGTGCTTTAAGGGGGACGTTCTTC.